This entry lists 20 T cell receptor beta chains sequenced from one sample in a study of PD-1 blockade in classical Hodgkin lymphoma. The time point was: cycle 4 day 1 (C4D1), after six to seven weeks of nivolumab. All patients experienced relapse after autologous stem cell transplantation, and brentuximab vedotin exposure was variable. TCRdb keeps only in-frame clones here, not all; method: immunoSEQ multiplex PCR. The sample holds some 52,000 clones, roughly 86% seen once. The sequencing here drew on peripheral blood mononuclear cells (PBMCs), taken before the fourth cycle of nivolumab. These receptors were obtained from a human donor with classical Hodgkin lymphoma.

As concerns this clone: The limits of the CDR3 on the DNA are not certain, so only TCRdb's listed CDR3 is given. The chain links TRBV9 to TRBJ2-7; TRBD1, the D gene given by the table, was not confirmed from the DNA. CDR1 and CDR2 (germline): SGDLS, YYNGEE. The CDR3 comprises 19 residues, both ends counted. CDR3: CASSPRGYEQYFARYEQYF.

The chain uses TRBV6-6 and TRBJ2-7; 7 positions agree with TRBD1. The CDR3 is 15 residues long. Germline loops: CDR1 MNHNY, CDR2 SVGAGI (reference sequence). V lost 6 bases, J lost 0 bases, and 8 bases stayed unmatched. The CDR3 here is CASRSGQDSSYEQYF. The CDR3 DNA is TGTGCCAGCAGAAGTGGACAGGATAGCTCCTACGAGCAGTACTTC.

The J gene is TRBJ2-3, the V gene TRBV6-5; D is undetermined. Germline V lookup: CDR1 MNHEY, CDR2 SVGAGI. Trimming took off 8 bases at V and 0 bases at J, with 12 bases between the two ends. CDR3 size: 14 residues. In DNA, the CDR3 is TGTGCCAGCCGGCCCTTTTATAGCACAGATACGCAGTATTTT. Translation gives CASRPFYSTDTQYF.

The rearrangement links TRBV6-1 to TRBJ2-3, with D tentatively TRBD1 (6 bases). CDR3 length: 12 amino acids. CDR1 and CDR2 from the germline V gene are MNHNS and SASEGT. V was shortened by 6 bases and J by 7 bases, with 11 bases between the two germline ends. CDR3 amino acids: CASREGVHTQYF. As DNA, the CDR3 is TGTGCCAGCAGAGAGGGGGTGCATACGCAGTATTTT.

The rearrangement links TRBV29-1 to TRBJ2-3; TRBD1 matches 8 bases. V was pared by 3 bases and J by 5 bases, with 10 bases of the junction left unmatched. Germline V gives CDR1 SQVTM, CDR2 ANQGSEA. The CDR3 loop spans 15 amino acids. The CDR3 loop is CSVDQGARGGDTQYF. The CDR3 DNA reads TGCAGCGTTGACCAGGGGGCCAGAGGCGGAGATACGCAGTATTTT.

The chain carries TRBV19 and TRBJ2-5; unclear D gene. The CDR3 spans 12 residues. Trimming removed 3 bases from V and 4 bases from J, with 6 bases in between. Germline V lookup: CDR1 LNHDA, CDR2 SQIVND (reference sequence). The CDR3 region is CASSMGRETQYF. The CDR3 DNA reads TGTGCCAGTAGTATGGGAAGAGAGACCCAGTACTTC.

V is TRBV5-1 and J is TRBJ2-3; 10 bases agree with TRBD2. J lost 1 base, V lost 1 base, and 6 bases had no gene match. This CDR3 region has 17 residues. Germline V gives CDR1 SGHRS, CDR2 YFSETQ. DNA for the CDR3: TGCGCCAGCAGCTTGCGATCCGGGACTAGCGGCACAGATACGCAGTATTTT. Its protein product is CASSLRSGTSGTDTQYF. Variable domain in full (rest from reference TRBV5-1 and TRBJ2-3): KAGVTQTPRYLIKTRGQQVTLSCSPISGHRSVSWYQQTPGQGLQFLFEYFSETQRNKGNFPGRFSGRQFSNSRSEMNVSTLELGDSALYLCASSLRSGTSGTDTQYFGPGTRLTVL.

The V and J genes are TRBV21-1 and TRBJ2-1. TRBV21-1 is noted as a pseudogene. This CDR3 has 14 amino acids. CDR3 coding DNA: TGTGCCAGCAGCAAAGCCCGGGGCGGTAATGAGCAGTTCTTC. Its translation is CASSKARGGNEQFF.

The chain carries TRBV27 and TRBJ2-1; the D is unclear. Germline values: CDR1 MNHEY, CDR2 SMNVEV (reference sequence). Trimming pared 5 bases from V and 4 bases from J, leaving 24 bases between. The CDR3 sequence is 18 residues long. CDR3 sequence: CASSTYFTGSPDYNEQFF. CDR3 in DNA: TGTGCCAGCAGTACCTACTTCACCGGGTCTCCAGATTACAATGAGCAGTTCTTC.

This clone was observed a single time. V usage is TRBV2 and J usage is TRBJ1-6; 9 positions match TRBD1. Germline-derived CDR1 and CDR2 are SNHLY and FYNNEI. J gave up 10 bases and V 7 bases, and 8 bases lay outside the gene matches. The length of the CDR3 is 14 residues. CDR3 region: CASNGRQGVSPLHF. In DNA form, the CDR3 reads TGTGCCAGCAACGGAAGACAGGGGGTATCACCCCTCCACTTT.

The V and J genes are TRBV19 and TRBJ2-2, with D perhaps TRBD1 or TRBD2 (5 bases each). The CDR3 loop spans 14 amino acids. V gave up 3 bases and J gave up 6 bases, with 11 bases separating them. Germline V gene data show CDR1 as LNHDA and CDR2 as SQIVND (reference sequence). The CDR3: CASSISGTAGELFF. DNA for the CDR3: TGTGCCAGTAGTATTTCAGGGACCGCCGGGGAGCTGTTTTTT. Looking up the rest from reference TRBV19 and TRBJ2-2 gives the full variable domain: DGGITQSPKYLFRKEGQNVTLSCEQNLNHDAMYWYRQDPGQGLRLIYYSQIVNDFQKGDIAEGYSVSREKKESFPLTVTSAQKNPTAFYLCASSISGTAGELFFGEGSRLTVL.

This rearrangement joins TRBV5-8 to TRBJ2-5; 10 nucleotides align to TRBD1. Per germline, CDR1 SGHTS and CDR2 YDEGEE. The CDR3 is 14 amino acids. V lost 4 bases to trimming and J lost 7 bases; unmatched junction nucleotides: 7. CDR3: CASSQDRGHGTQYF. Here the CDR3 DNA reads TGTGCCAGCAGCCAAGACAGGGGGCATGGGACCCAGTACTTC.

This clone came up once. The chain carries TRBV5-1 and TRBJ1-2; tentatively, D is TRBD1 (6 bases). The CDR3 runs 13 residues. Germline V gene sequence: CDR1 SGHRS, CDR2 YFSETQ. V lost 3 bases, J lost 7 bases, and 13 bases lay in between. CDR3 region: CASSSTGVGGYTF. The DNA for the CDR3 is TGCGCCAGCAGCTCGACAGGCGTGGGTGGCTACACCTTC.

The count of this clone is one. The chain carries TRBV27 and TRBJ2-2; D gene unclear. The CDR3 length is 15 residues. Between the trimmed V and J ends, which lost 2 bases and 0 bases, there was a span of 7 bases. Germline-derived CDR1 and CDR2 are MNHEY and SMNVEV (reference sequence). CDR3 in amino acids: CASSLNVANTGELFF. As DNA, the CDR3 is TGTGCCAGCAGTTTAAATGTCGCGAACACCGGGGAGCTGTTTTTT.

This sequence joins TRBV7-9 and TRBJ2-1, with D possibly TRBD1 on 6 matching bases. The ends were cut back, 5 bases at V and 7 bases at J, with 18 bases in the middle. This CDR3 comprises 15 residues. The germline V gene has CDR1 SEHNR and CDR2 FQNEAQ (reference sequence). CDR3 sequence (DNA): TGTGCCAGCAGCCTTATGACAGGTTTACCGAATGAGCAGTTCTTC. This encodes CASSLMTGLPNEQFF. Full variable domain (rest looked up from reference TRBV7-9 and TRBJ2-1): DTGVSQNPRHKITKRGQNVTFRCDPISEHNRLYWYRQTLGQGPEFLTYFQNEAQLEKSRLLSDRFSAERPKGSFSTLEIQRTEQGDSAMYLCASSLMTGLPNEQFFGPGTRLTVL.

V usage is TRBV18 and J usage is TRBJ1-1; 7 nucleotides align to TRBD1. With V trimmed by 4 bases and J by 6 bases, 8 bases remained unmatched. CDR1 is KGHSH, CDR2 LQKENI, per germline. The CDR3 extends over 14 amino acids. The CDR3 DNA reads TGTGCCAGCTCACTCGACAGGGTTTCGTCTGAAGCTTTCTTT. It specifies CASSLDRVSSEAFF.

The chain has TRBV7-6 and TRBJ2-4; no clear D gene. The CDR3 is 10 amino acids. The V gene's germline CDR1 is SGHVS and CDR2 FNYEAQ. Trimming took off 5 bases at V and 12 bases at J, with 8 bases between the two ends. CDR3 nucleotide sequence: TGTGCCAGCAGCCCCGGCGATCAGTACTTC. It specifies CASSPGDQYF.

The rearrangement links TRBV28 to TRBJ2-5; D may correspond to TRBD1 or TRBD2 (7 bases each). Trimming shortened V by 7 bases and J by 2 bases, and 17 bases separated the two germline ends. Germline lookup yields CDR1 MDHEN and CDR2 SYDVKM. The CDR3 sequence is 15 residues long. The CDR3 sequence is CASTSRGGPQETQYF. DNA for the CDR3: TGTGCCAGCACCTCCAGGGGGGGACCGCAAGAGACCCAGTACTTC.

This sequence joins TRBV5-1 and TRBJ2-5, with D perhaps TRBD2 (6 bases). Between the trimmed V and J ends, which lost 2 bases and 5 bases, there was a span of 19 bases. The CDR3 covers 16 residues. Germline values: CDR1 SGHRS, CDR2 YFSETQ. The CDR3 loop is CASSFGSGDAGETQYF. CDR3 bases: TGCGCCAGCAGCTTCGGATCGGGGGACGCAGGGGAGACCCAGTACTTC.

CDR3 sequence reads: CASRAGTGGETQYF. In nucleotides, the CDR3 is TGTGCCAGCCGAGCCGGGACAGGGGGAGAGACCCAGTACTTC. The chain recombines TRBV10-3 with TRBJ2-5; the match to TRBD1 covers 11 bases. The junction had 8 bases not matched to a gene; V was cut back by 10 bases and J by 4 bases. This CDR3 has 14 residues. CDR1 is ENHRY, CDR2 SYGVKD, per germline.